A single sample gave rise to the 29 T cell receptor beta chains below, sequenced in a study of blood T cell repertoires in COVID-19. The assay was immunoSEQ multiplex PCR, and TCRdb's table has in-frame clones only and misses some. The top ten clones hold roughly 1.4% of a sample with 120,000 or so clones, 85% to 90% of them seen once. The material sequenced was peripheral blood. These receptors were obtained from a human donor in a cohort sampled during active COVID-19.

The chain employs TRBV6-5 and TRBJ2-7; D is possibly TRBD1 (7 bases). The V gene lost 6 bases and the J gene lost 2 bases, with 14 bases spanning the gap. The CDR3 is 14 amino acids. Germline values: CDR1 MNHEY, CDR2 SVGAGI. The CDR3 region is CASSRGTATYEQYF. CDR3 DNA: TGTGCCAGCAGCCGCGGGACAGCGACCTACGAGCAGTACTTC.

Concerning this clone itself: The identical CDR3 is also encoded by other nucleotide sequences in the sample. The V and J genes are TRBV4-1 and TRBJ2-7, with D maybe TRBD2 (5 bases). V was shortened by 1 base and J by 3 bases, with 13 bases between the two germline ends. Germline assignment: CDR1 MGHRA and CDR2 YSYEKL. CDR3 length equals 15 residues. The CDR3: CASSQVSGEGYEQYF. The CDR3 region has the DNA TGCGCCAGCAGCCAAGTATCAGGAGAGGGCTACGAGCAGTACTTC.

The V and J genes are TRBV19 and TRBJ1-1, with 8 bases aligning to TRBD1. With V trimmed by 6 bases and J by 0 bases, 9 bases remained unmatched. This CDR3 is built from 16 residues. Germline V gene lookup returns CDR1 LNHDA and CDR2 SQIVND (reference sequence). CDR3 in DNA: TGTGCCAGTAGCGATCGACAGGGGCTCGTGAACACTGAAGCTTTCTTT. Translating it yields CASSDRQGLVNTEAFF.

The gene calls are TRBV10-3 and TRBJ2-5; D not certain. This CDR3 comprises 13 residues. Germline V gives CDR1 ENHRY, CDR2 SYGVKD. The V and J ends lost 3 bases and 2 bases respectively, with 7 bases between them. The CDR3 region is CAISDRMQETQYF. DNA of the CDR3: TGTGCCATCAGTGACAGGATGCAAGAGACCCAGTACTTC.

This CDR3 reads CASSSHSLGLAGNYF. CDR3 in DNA: TGTGCCAGCAGTTCTCACTCCCTAGGACTAGCGGGGAACTACTTC. The gene calls are TRBV28 and TRBJ2-4; 12 bases are a match to TRBD2. Germline values: CDR1 MDHEN, CDR2 SYDVKM. V lost 4 bases, J lost 16 bases, and 14 bases stayed unmatched. The CDR3 is 15 residues long.

V gene TRBV4-2 combines with J gene TRBJ1-4; a weak D match, TRBD1 (5 bases). Trimming took 6 bases from V and 8 from J, leaving 19 bases between them. Germline-derived CDR1 and CDR2 are LGHNA and YNFKEQ. The CDR3 is made up of 15 amino acids. CDR3 residues: CASSSTGGLVEKLFF. DNA of the CDR3: TGTGCCAGCAGTTCTACCGGGGGGTTGGTCGAAAAACTGTTTTTT.

The rearrangement links TRBV5-4 to TRBJ2-3, with 8 bases lining up with TRBD2. With 0 bases clipped from V and 3 bases from J, the junction kept 9 bases outside the gene matches. Germline CDR1 reads SGHNT; CDR2 reads YYREEE (reference sequence). This CDR3 comprises 17 residues. The chain's CDR3 is CASSLAPGGGRTDTQYF. CDR3 DNA: TGTGCCAGCAGCTTGGCCCCGGGGGGGGGTAGGACAGATACGCAGTATTTT. The entire variable domain, with the rest obtained from reference TRBV5-4 and TRBJ2-3, is as follows: ETGVTQSPTHLIKTRGQQVTLRCSSQSGHNTVSWYQQALGQGPQFIFQYYREEENGRGNFPPRFSGLQFPNYSSELNVNALELDDSALYLCASSLAPGGGRTDTQYFGPGTRLTVL.

This clone was observed a few times. The chain links TRBV10-2 to TRBJ2-6; D perhaps matches TRBD1 (6 bases). V lost 2 bases to trimming and J lost 1 base, with 6 bases between them. The CDR3 runs to 15 residues. Germline V CDR1 and CDR2: WSHSY, SAAADI. The DNA of the CDR3 is TGCGCCAGCAGTGAGAGGGGGTCTGGGGCCAACGTCCTGACTTTC. Amino acid sequence: CASSERGSGANVLTF.

Comments on this clone: Sequence at one end of the junction differs from germline and may be a read error. The same CDR3 also results from other DNA sequences found in this sample. This chain connects TRBV6-1 to TRBJ1-3; D call uncertain. This CDR3 contains 16 residues. Per germline, CDR1 MNHNS and CDR2 SASEGT. The CDR3: CASSEAVTITGNTIYF. CDR3 nucleotides: TGTGCCAGCAGTGAAGCGGTCACTATAACTGGAAACACTATATATTTT.

The V and J genes are TRBV19 and TRBJ2-1; 9 nucleotides match TRBD2. CDR1 is LNHDA, CDR2 SQIVND, per germline (reference sequence). The CDR3 runs to 15 residues. V lost 2 bases, J lost 10 bases, and 9 bases stayed unmatched. As DNA, the CDR3 is TGTGCCAGTAGTATACTAGCGGGGCCCCGATGGGAGCAGTTCTTC. This encodes CASSILAGPRWEQFF.

The chain joins TRBV10-2 to TRBJ1-6; no clear D gene. Between the trimmed V and J ends, which lost 3 bases and 1 base, there was a span of 10 bases. Germline V gene sequence: CDR1 WSHSY, CDR2 SAAADI. This CDR3 region has 16 residues. The CDR3 DNA follows: TGCGCCAGCAGTGATTTTTCACAATCCTATAATTCACCCCTCCACTTT. Residues: CASSDFSQSYNSPLHF.

V usage is TRBV6-6 and J usage is TRBJ1-5; 10 bases fit TRBD1. The V and J ends lost 8 bases and 6 bases, in that order; junction bases with no gene match: 13. CDR3 size: 16 residues. The germline gives CDR1 MNHNY, CDR2 SVGAGI (reference sequence). The CDR3 coding sequence is TGTGCCAGCGGGTTCATCGGGACAGGGGCGAGTCAGCCCCAGCATTTT. It is translated as CASGFIGTGASQPQHF.

This rearrangement joins TRBV6-2 or TRBV6-3 to TRBJ2-7; the match to TRBD2 covers 12 bases. Germline loops: CDR1 MNHEY, CDR2 SVGEGT. The CDR3 length is 15 residues. V trimming: 4 bases; J trimming: 6 bases; junction bases outside the gene matches: 7. In nucleotides, the CDR3 is TGTGCCAGCAGTTCCCGGACTAGCGGGATGCTCGAGCAGTACTTC. Its translation: CASSSRTSGMLEQYF.

This sequence joins TRBV20-1 and TRBJ2-7; D is unresolved. CDR3 length equals 11 residues. The V end was cut by 3 bases, the J end by 3 bases, with 6 bases between. Germline V CDR1 and CDR2: DFQATT, SNEGSKA (reference sequence). The CDR3 bases are TGCAGTGCTAGTTACAACTACGAGCAGTACTTC. This sequence encodes CSASYNYEQYF.

There are a few counts of this clone. The chain links TRBV27 to TRBJ1-2; weak D call: TRBD1 (5 bases). Germline CDR1 reads MNHEY; CDR2 reads SMNVEV (reference sequence). The CDR3 consists of 13 residues. V was trimmed by 3 bases and J by 6 bases, leaving 11 bases between them. CDR3 DNA: TGTGCCAGCAGTTTCAGGGTAGGGAATGGCTACACCTTC. It encodes CASSFRVGNGYTF.

CDR3 sequence (DNA): TGTGCCTGGAGGTGGACAGGGACTTACGAGCAGTACTTC. It translates to CAWRWTGTYEQYF. This sequence joins TRBV30 and TRBJ2-7; TRBD1 matches 8 bases. Germline CDR1 is GTSNPN and CDR2 is SVGIG (reference sequence). This CDR3 contains 13 residues. J gave up 4 bases and V 3 bases, and 5 bases lay outside the gene matches. Filled out from reference TRBV30 and TRBJ2-7, the complete variable domain reads SQTIHQWPATLVQPVGSPLSLECTVEGTSNPNLYWYRQAAGRGLQLLFYSVGIGQISSEVPQNLSASRPQDRQFILSSKKLLLSDSGFYLCAWRWTGTYEQYFGPGTRLTVT.

V gene TRBV11-2 combines with J gene TRBJ2-7, with TRBD2 matching over 7 bases. This CDR3 contains 16 residues. The J segment lost 2 bases and the V segment lost 3 bases, leaving 10 bases of the junction unmatched. The V gene's germline CDR1 is SGHAT and CDR2 FQNNGV. The CDR3, as DNA: TGTGCCAGCAGCTTGTTGTCGGGAGGCCCCACCTACGAGCAGTACTTC. Translation gives CASSLLSGGPTYEQYF.

V gene TRBV29-1 combines with J gene TRBJ2-5, with TRBD1 identical over 7 bases. Germline trimming cut 5 bases from V and 5 bases from J; bases unmatched to any gene: 5. The germline CDR1 and CDR2 sequences are SQVTM and ANQGSEA. The length of the CDR3 is 12 residues. The CDR3 nucleotides are TGCAGCGTTCAGGGGGAAAGGGAGACCCAGTACTTC. Protein sequence: CSVQGERETQYF.

The CDR3 coding sequence is TGTGCCAGTAGAGCTAACAGGGGGCGGATATTTAGTGGCTACACCTTC. It yields the protein CASRANRGRIFSGYTF. The gene calls are TRBV19 and TRBJ1-2; 9 nucleotides agree with TRBD1. There are 16 residues in the CDR3. The germline V gene encodes CDR1 LNHDA and CDR2 SQIVND (reference sequence). V trimming: 6 bases; J trimming: 7 bases; junction bases outside the gene matches: 15.

The V gene is TRBV28, the J gene TRBJ1-5, with TRBD1 identical over 7 bases. The CDR3 covers 15 residues. V was pared by 5 bases and J by 9 bases, with 13 bases of the junction left unmatched. From germline, CDR1 is MDHEN and CDR2 SYDVKM. The CDR3 is CASSHRWTGPAPQHF. The DNA for the CDR3 is TGTGCCAGCAGTCACCGATGGACAGGCCCTGCGCCCCAGCATTTT.

V is TRBV28 and J is TRBJ2-3; 11 bases line up with TRBD2. CDR3 length equals 16 residues. V trimming: 3 bases; J trimming: 7 bases; junction bases outside the gene matches: 9. Germline CDR1 MDHEN, CDR2 SYDVKM. The CDR3 region has the DNA TGTGCCAGCAGTTTGCCACTAGCGGGAGAGGGATATACGCAGTATTTT. Translated: CASSLPLAGEGYTQYF.

On this clone: This sample also contains other DNA sequences that code for the same CDR3. The chain combines TRBV18 with TRBJ2-7; 8 bases are a match to TRBD2. This CDR3 is 14 amino acids long. In germline, CDR1 is KGHSH, CDR2 LQKENI. With V trimmed by 2 bases and J by 4 bases, 4 bases remained unmatched. CDR3 residues: CASSPGLATYEQYF. The DNA of the CDR3 is TGTGCCAGCTCACCAGGACTAGCCACTTACGAGCAGTACTTC.

This chain joins TRBV3-1 (or the pseudogene TRBV3-2) and TRBJ2-5, with D possibly being TRBD1 (6 bases). The CDR3 runs 14 residues. Between the trimmed V and J ends, which lost 4 bases and 2 bases, there was a span of 11 bases. CDR1 LGHDT and CDR2 YNNKEL come from the germline V gene (reference sequence). The CDR3 here is CASSPGHLQETQYF. CDR3 sequence (DNA): TGTGCCAGCAGCCCGGGACATCTACAAGAGACCCAGTACTTC.

As regards this clone: This sample also contains other DNA sequences that code for the same CDR3. The V gene is TRBV5-1, the J gene TRBJ2-2; D not certain. Trimming left V 0 bases short and J 2 bases short, with 5 bases between. The germline V gene encodes CDR1 SGHRS and CDR2 YFSETQ. CDR3 length: 14 amino acids. CDR3 loop: CASSLATNTGELFF. The CDR3, as DNA: TGCGCCAGCAGCTTGGCCACTAACACCGGGGAGCTGTTTTTT.

J is TRBJ2-1 and V is TRBV3-1 (or the pseudogene TRBV3-2); D is unresolved. CDR3 size: 15 residues. The V gene's germline CDR1 is LGHDT and CDR2 YNNKEL (reference sequence). V lost 4 bases and J 0 bases, leaving 10 bases between the germline ends. CDR3 in DNA: TGTGCCAGCAGCCTTTCAGAAAGCTCCTACAATGAGCAGTTCTTC. This encodes CASSLSESSYNEQFF.

The genes are TRBV3-1 (or the pseudogene TRBV3-2) and TRBJ2-3, with D possibly TRBD1 on 6 matching bases. V was shortened by 10 bases and J by 1 base, with 33 bases between the two germline ends. CDR1 and CDR2 from the germline V gene are LGHDT and YNNKEL (reference sequence). This CDR3 region has 20 residues. Here the CDR3 reads CANTASLGTTPSEGTDTQYF. The DNA for the CDR3 is TGTGCCAACACCGCCAGCCTGGGGACAACCCCCTCGGAAGGCACAGATACGCAGTATTTT.

The genes are TRBV24-1 and TRBJ2-3; maybe TRBD1 (5 bases). The germline V and J ends were trimmed by 6 bases and 3 bases, with 15 bases remaining between them. This CDR3 spans 15 amino acids. Germline assignment: CDR1 KGHDR and CDR2 SFDVKD. The CDR3 DNA sequence: TGTGCCACCAGTAGGGGCCGCCATGGAACAGATACGCAGTATTTT. It translates to CATSRGRHGTDTQYF.

The gene calls are TRBV7-9 and TRBJ1-3; D not certain. Trimming left V 1 base short and J 4 bases short, with 11 bases between. The CDR3 sequence is 15 residues long. The V gene's germline CDR1 is SEHNR and CDR2 FQNEAQ (reference sequence). The DNA of the CDR3 is TGTGCCAGCAGCTTAGTAGCCCACGGAGGAAACACCATATATTTT. It encodes CASSLVAHGGNTIYF.

This clone was found a few times. The chain employs TRBV6-6 and TRBJ1-5; 8 nucleotides match TRBD1. Per the germline V gene, CDR1 is MNHNY and CDR2 is SVGAGI (reference sequence). This CDR3 is 12 amino acids long. With V trimmed by 7 bases and J by 5 bases, 1 base remained unmatched. The CDR3 protein is CASTGGDQPQHF. CDR3 in DNA: TGTGCCAGCACAGGGGGCGATCAGCCCCAGCATTTT.